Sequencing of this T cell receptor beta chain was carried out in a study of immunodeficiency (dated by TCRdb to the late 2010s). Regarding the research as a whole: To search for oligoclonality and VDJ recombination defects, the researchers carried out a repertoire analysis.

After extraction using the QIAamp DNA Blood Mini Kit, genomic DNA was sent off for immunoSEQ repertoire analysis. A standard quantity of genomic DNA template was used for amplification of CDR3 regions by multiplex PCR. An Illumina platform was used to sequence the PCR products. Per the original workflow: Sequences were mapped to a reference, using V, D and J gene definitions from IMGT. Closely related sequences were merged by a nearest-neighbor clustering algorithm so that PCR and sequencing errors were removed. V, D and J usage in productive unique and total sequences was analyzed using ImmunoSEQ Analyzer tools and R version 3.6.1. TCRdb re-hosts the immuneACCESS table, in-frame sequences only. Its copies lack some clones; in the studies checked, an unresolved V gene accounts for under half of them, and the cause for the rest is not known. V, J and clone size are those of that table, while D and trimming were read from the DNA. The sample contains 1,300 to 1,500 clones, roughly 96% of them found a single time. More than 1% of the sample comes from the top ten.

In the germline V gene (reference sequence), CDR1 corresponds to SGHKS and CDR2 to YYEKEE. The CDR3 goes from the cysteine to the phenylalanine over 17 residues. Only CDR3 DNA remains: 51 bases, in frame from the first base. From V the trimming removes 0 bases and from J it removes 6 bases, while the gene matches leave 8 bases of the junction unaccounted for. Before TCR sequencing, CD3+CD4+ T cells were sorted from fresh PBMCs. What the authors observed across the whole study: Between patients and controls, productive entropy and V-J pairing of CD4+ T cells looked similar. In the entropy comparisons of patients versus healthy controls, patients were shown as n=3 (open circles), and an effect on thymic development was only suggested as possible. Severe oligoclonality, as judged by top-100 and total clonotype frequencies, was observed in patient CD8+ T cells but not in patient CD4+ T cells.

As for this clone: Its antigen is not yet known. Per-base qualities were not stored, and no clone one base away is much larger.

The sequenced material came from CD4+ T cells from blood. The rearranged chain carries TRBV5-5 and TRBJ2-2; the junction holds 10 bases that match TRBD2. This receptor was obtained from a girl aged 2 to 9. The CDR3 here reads CASSLEALAGVAGELFF. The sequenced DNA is TGTGCCAGCAGCTTGGAGGCCCTAGCGGGAGTCGCCGGGGAGCTGTTTTTT.